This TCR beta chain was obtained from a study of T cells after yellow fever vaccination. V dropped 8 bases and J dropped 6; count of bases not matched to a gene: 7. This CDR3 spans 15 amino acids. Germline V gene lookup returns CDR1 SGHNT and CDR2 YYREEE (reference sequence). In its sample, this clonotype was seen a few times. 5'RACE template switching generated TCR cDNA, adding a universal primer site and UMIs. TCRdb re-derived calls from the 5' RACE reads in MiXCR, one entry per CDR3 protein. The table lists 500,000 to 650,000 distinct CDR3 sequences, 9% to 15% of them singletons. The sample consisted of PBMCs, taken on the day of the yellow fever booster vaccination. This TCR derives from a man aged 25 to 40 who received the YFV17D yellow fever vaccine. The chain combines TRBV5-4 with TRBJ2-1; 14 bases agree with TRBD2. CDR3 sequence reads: CASPGGTSGSNEQFF. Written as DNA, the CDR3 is TGTGCCAGTCCTGGGGGGACTAGCGGGAGCAATGAGCAGTTCTTC. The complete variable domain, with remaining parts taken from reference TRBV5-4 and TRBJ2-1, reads ETGVTQSPTHLIKTRGQQVTLRCSSQSGHNTVSWYQQALGQGPQFIFQYYREEENGRGNFPPRFSGLQFPNYSSELNVNALELDDSALYLCASPGGTSGSNEQFFGPGTRLTVL.